One sample yielded the 11 T cell receptor beta chains listed below, sequenced in a study of cytomegalovirus exposure and HLA in healthy donors. Assay: immunoSEQ multiplex PCR; the TCRdb copy retains only in-frame clones and omits some. The sample comprises over 200,000 clones, less than 90% of which are singletons, and around 5.4% rests with the top ten. What was sequenced was PBMCs. Source of these receptors: a woman aged 18-29 years in good health and CMV-seronegative.

The chain has TRBV18 and TRBJ2-7, with D tentatively TRBD2 (5 bases). CDR3 length: 15 residues. Germline lookup yields CDR1 KGHSH and CDR2 LQKENI. V shed 3 bases and J shed 6 bases, with 18 bases lying between them. CDR3 in amino acids: CASSPSGLGRGEQYF. The CDR3 DNA reads TGTGCCAGCTCACCCTCCGGACTGGGCCGGGGCGAGCAGTACTTC.

The V gene is TRBV6-1, the J gene TRBJ2-2; the D is unclear. This CDR3 comprises 11 residues. CDR1 is MNHNS, CDR2 SASEGT, per germline. The V and J ends lost 5 bases and 8 bases respectively, with 6 bases between them. The CDR3, as DNA: TGTGCCAGCAGTATAGAAGGGGAGCTGTTTTTT. Amino acids: CASSIEGELFF.

This clone has just one count. The genes are TRBV5-1 and TRBJ2-5; 15 bases fit TRBD2. The trim removed 4 bases at V and 4 bases at J, leaving 8 bases unmatched. The CDR3 has 17 residues. From germline, CDR1 is SGHRS and CDR2 YFSETQ. The CDR3, as DNA: TGCGCCAGCAGCACCGGGACTAGCGGGAGGCCGCGAGAGACCCAGTACTTC. This sequence encodes CASSTGTSGRPRETQYF.

The chain is built from TRBV28 and TRBJ2-7, with D unclear. The CDR3 is 12 amino acids. The germline V gene has CDR1 MDHEN and CDR2 SYDVKM. V was pared by 5 bases and J by 6 bases, with 11 bases between. CDR3 DNA: TGTGCCAGCAGTCTAGGAAGTGGCGAGCAGTACTTC. Translation gives CASSLGSGEQYF.

The chain couples TRBV2 to TRBJ1-2, with D unclear. The CDR3 length is 13 residues. Germline values: CDR1 SNHLY, CDR2 FYNNEI. V was trimmed by 0 bases and J by 8 bases, leaving 10 bases between them. The CDR3 sequence: CASSEAGGEGYTF. In DNA, the CDR3 is TGTGCCAGCAGTGAAGCGGGTGGAGAGGGCTACACCTTC.

This chain connects TRBV2 to TRBJ2-1; D could derive from TRBD1 or TRBD2 (6 bases each). Trimming took 11 bases from V and 4 from J, leaving 9 bases between them. CDR1 SNHLY and CDR2 FYNNEI come from the germline V gene. CDR3 length equals 11 residues. CDR3 nucleotide sequence: TGTGCCGGGGGGACATACAATGAGCAGTTCTTC. Encoded protein: CAGGTYNEQFF.

The rearrangement joins TRBV5-1 to TRBJ2-7; D call uncertain. Trimming left V 3 bases short and J 5 bases short, with 9 bases between. The germline V gene encodes CDR1 SGHRS and CDR2 YFSETQ. The CDR3 consists of 12 residues. The DNA for the CDR3 is TGCGCCAGCAGCTCTGGTAGGGACGAGCAGTACTTC. It is translated as CASSSGRDEQYF.

This clone was detected once. V and J are TRBV30 and TRBJ2-2; D remains ambiguous. V gave up 3 bases and J gave up 0 bases, with 8 bases separating them. The germline gives CDR1 GTSNPN, CDR2 SVGIG (reference sequence). The CDR3 extends over 14 amino acids. The CDR3 is CAWSGWANTGELFF. The CDR3 coding sequence is TGTGCCTGGAGCGGATGGGCGAACACCGGGGAGCTGTTTTTT. Using reference TRBV30 and TRBJ2-2 for the parts outside the CDR3, the full variable domain is SQTIHQWPATLVQPVGSPLSLECTVEGTSNPNLYWYRQAAGRGLQLLFYSVGIGQISSEVPQNLSASRPQDRQFILSSKKLLLSDSGFYLCAWSGWANTGELFFGEGSRLTVL.

V and J are TRBV2 and TRBJ1-5; no reliable D call. The CDR3 has 15 amino acids. Per germline, CDR1 SNHLY and CDR2 FYNNEI. The ends were cut back, 1 base at V and 0 bases at J, with 7 bases in the middle. The CDR3 loop reads CASSEVGSSNQPQHF. The CDR3 region has the DNA TGTGCCAGCAGTGAAGTGGGGTCTAGCAATCAGCCCCAGCATTTT.

A remark on this clone: The junction does not match germline at one end; this may be a read error. The rearrangement uses TRBV7-2 and TRBJ1-2, with D tentatively TRBD1 (6 bases). CDR1 and CDR2 from the germline V gene are SGHTA and FQGNSA. The CDR3 has 15 amino acids. The CDR3 DNA reads TGTGCCAACAGCTTAGGGGACAATCCTAACTATGGCTACACCTTC. It specifies CANSLGDNPNYGYTF. The entire variable domain, with the rest obtained from reference TRBV7-2 and TRBJ1-2, is as follows: GAGVSQSPSNKVTEKGKDVELRCDPISGHTALYWYRQSLGQGLEFLIYFQGNSAPDKSGLPSDRFSAERTGGSVSTLTIQRTQQEDSAVYLCANSLGDNPNYGYTFGSGTRLTVV.

This chain connects TRBV2 to TRBJ1-1; D may be TRBD1 (6 bases). The CDR3 contains 12 residues. V lost 10 bases to trimming and J lost 5 bases, with 14 bases between them. CDR1 SNHLY and CDR2 FYNNEI come from the germline V gene. CDR3: CAILRGGTEAFF. The CDR3, as DNA: TGTGCCATCCTAAGAGGGGGAACTGAAGCTTTCTTT. Based on the CDR3 plus reference TRBV2 and TRBJ1-1, the full variable domain is EPEVTQTPSHQVTQMGQEVILRCVPISNHLYFYWYRQILGQKVEFLVSFYNNEISEKSEIFDDQFSVERPDGSNFTLKIRSTKLEDSAMYFCAILRGGTEAFFGQGTRLTVV.